The rows below give T cell receptor beta chains drawn from one sample of a study of blood T cells in healthy people across ages. TCRdb fed the 5' RACE reads into MiXCR, producing one record per CDR3 protein. This sample has around 700,000 distinct CDR3 sequences; approximately 25% occur once, and the top ten carry roughly a tenth. The same sample was also studied in work on T cells of mothers and their children.

The sequenced material came from blood. The origin of the receptors is a boy aged 10-17 years in good health. CDR3s include the opening cysteine and the closing phenylalanine or tryptophan. Clone size is stated in some rows and not others, as once, few, many or a class when expanded.

V	J	size	CDR3
TRBV9	TRBJ2-5	NA	CASSPRDTYQETQYF
TRBV29-1	TRBJ2-3	few	CSAAEASLTSTDTQYF
TRBV5-1	TRBJ2-1	few	CASSLRLAGGYNEQFF
TRBV12-3/TRBV12-4	TRBJ1-1	few	CASRATQGYTEAFF
TRBV29-1	NA	NA	CSVEGQSSYTEQFF
TRBV27	TRBJ2-3	NA	CASSPLDGGNTDTQYF
TRBV2	TRBJ2-1	NA	CASSLAGEVGNEQFF
TRBV29-1	TRBJ2-3	few	CSVDLAGTFRTDTQYF
TRBV6-6	TRBJ2-1	few	CASSLMELDEQFF
TRBV9	TRBJ2-1	few	CASSVNGAGALNEQFF
TRBV29-1	TRBJ1-4	NA	CSVEENANEKLFF
TRBV20-1	TRBJ2-5	NA	CSASAVSETQYF
TRBV5-1	TRBJ2-5	NA	CASSPFLAGGRQETQYF
TRBV12-3/TRBV12-4	TRBJ2-7	NA	CASSTRGGGREDEQYF
TRBV7-9	NA	few	CASSLGPTGGQETQYF
TRBV6-1	TRBJ1-6	NA	CASSPASPSYNSPLHF
TRBV27	TRBJ2-7	few	CATRNVYEQYF
TRBV4-3	TRBJ2-3	few	CASSRMLLGLAAGWVSTDTQYF
TRBV18	TRBJ2-6	NA	CASSSRGPTVDSGANVLTF
TRBV29-1	TRBJ1-1	NA	CSALTQGGFLAFF
TRBV5-1	TRBJ2-2	NA	CASSLRPGQNTGELFF
TRBV20-1	TRBJ1-1	NA	CSADGRGQGITEAFF
TRBV6-5	TRBJ2-7	few	CASSPHTGLSYEQYF
TRBV27	TRBJ2-3	few	CASSQLAGATDTQYF
TRBV3-1	TRBJ2-3	few	CASSQILDTQYF